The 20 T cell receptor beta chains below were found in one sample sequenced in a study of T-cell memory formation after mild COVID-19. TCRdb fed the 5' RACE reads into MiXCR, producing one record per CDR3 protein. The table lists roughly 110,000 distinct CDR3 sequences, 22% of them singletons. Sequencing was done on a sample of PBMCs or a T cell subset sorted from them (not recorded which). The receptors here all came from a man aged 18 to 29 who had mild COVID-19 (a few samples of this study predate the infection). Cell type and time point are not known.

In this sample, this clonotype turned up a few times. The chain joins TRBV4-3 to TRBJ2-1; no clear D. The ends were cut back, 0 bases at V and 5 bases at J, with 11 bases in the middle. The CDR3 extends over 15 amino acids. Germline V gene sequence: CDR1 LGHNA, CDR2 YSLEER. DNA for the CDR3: TGCGCCAGCAGCCAAGATAAGGTTCAGGACAATGAGCAGTTCTTC. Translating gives CASSQDKVQDNEQFF.

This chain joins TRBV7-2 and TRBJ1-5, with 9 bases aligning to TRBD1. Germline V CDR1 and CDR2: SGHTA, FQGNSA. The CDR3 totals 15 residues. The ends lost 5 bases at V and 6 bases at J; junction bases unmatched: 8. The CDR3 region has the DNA TGTGCCAGCAGCCCCCCGGGACAGGGTGCTCAGCCCCAGCATTTT. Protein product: CASSPPGQGAQPQHF. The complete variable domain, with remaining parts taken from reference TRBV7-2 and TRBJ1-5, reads GAGVSQSPSNKVTEKGKDVELRCDPISGHTALYWYRQSLGQGLEFLIYFQGNSAPDKSGLPSDRFSAERTGGSVSTLTIQRTQQEDSAVYLCASSPPGQGAQPQHFGDGTRLSIL.

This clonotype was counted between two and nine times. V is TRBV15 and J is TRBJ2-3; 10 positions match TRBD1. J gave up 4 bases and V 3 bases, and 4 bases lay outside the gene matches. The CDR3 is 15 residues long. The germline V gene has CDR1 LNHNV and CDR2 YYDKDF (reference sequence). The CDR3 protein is CATSRRDRGPDTQYF. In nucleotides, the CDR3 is TGTGCCACCAGCAGGAGGGACAGGGGACCAGATACGCAGTATTTT.

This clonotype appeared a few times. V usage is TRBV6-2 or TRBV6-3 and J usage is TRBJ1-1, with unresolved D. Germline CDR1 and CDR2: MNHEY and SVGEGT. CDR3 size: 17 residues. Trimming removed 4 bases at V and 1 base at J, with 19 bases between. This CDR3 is CASSSVNLQTRNTEAFF. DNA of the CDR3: TGTGCCAGCAGTTCCGTAAATCTCCAGACCCGGAACACTGAAGCTTTCTTT.

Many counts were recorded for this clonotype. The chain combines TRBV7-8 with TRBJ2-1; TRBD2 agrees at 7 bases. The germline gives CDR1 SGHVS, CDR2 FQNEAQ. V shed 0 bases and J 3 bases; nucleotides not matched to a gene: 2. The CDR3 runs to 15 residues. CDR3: CASSLALAGYNEQFF. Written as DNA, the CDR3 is TGTGCCAGCAGCTTAGCGTTAGCGGGCTACAATGAGCAGTTCTTC.

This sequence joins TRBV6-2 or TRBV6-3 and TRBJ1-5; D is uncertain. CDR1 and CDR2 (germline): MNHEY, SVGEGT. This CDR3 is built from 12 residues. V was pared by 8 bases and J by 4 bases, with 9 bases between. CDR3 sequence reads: CASAGGNQPQHF. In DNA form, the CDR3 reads TGTGCCAGCGCGGGCGGGAATCAGCCCCAGCATTTT.

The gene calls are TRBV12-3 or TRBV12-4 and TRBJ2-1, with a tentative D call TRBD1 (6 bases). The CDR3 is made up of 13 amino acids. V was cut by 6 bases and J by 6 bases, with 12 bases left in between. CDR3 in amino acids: CASSSGQSNEQFF. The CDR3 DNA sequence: TGTGCCAGCAGCTCCGGACAGTCCAATGAGCAGTTCTTC.

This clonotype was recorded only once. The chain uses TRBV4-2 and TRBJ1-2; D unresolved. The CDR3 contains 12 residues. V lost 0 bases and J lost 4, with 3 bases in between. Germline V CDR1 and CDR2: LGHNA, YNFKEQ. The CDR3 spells CASSQDGYGYTF. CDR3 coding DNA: TGTGCCAGCAGCCAAGACGGCTATGGCTACACCTTC.

The CDR3 region is CASRVGQGAYEQYF. The CDR3 DNA is TGTGCCAGCAGGGTGGGACAGGGAGCCTACGAGCAGTACTTC. The gene calls are TRBV2 and TRBJ2-7, with TRBD1 matching 9 bases. The trim removed 6 bases at V and 2 bases at J, leaving 5 bases unmatched. This CDR3 spans 14 amino acids. The germline V gene has CDR1 SNHLY and CDR2 FYNNEI.

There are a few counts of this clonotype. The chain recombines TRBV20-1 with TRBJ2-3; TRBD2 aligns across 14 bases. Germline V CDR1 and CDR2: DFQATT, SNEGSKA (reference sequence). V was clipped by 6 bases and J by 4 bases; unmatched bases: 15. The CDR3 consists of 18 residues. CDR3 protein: CSAKGTSGGRDQSDTQYF. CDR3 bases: TGCAGTGCGAAAGGGACTAGCGGGGGCCGTGATCAGTCAGATACGCAGTATTTT.

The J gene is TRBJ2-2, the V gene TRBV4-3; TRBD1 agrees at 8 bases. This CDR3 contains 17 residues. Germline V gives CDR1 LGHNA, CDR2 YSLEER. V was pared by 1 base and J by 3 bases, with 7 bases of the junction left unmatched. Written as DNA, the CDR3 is TGCGCCAGCAGCCAAGGGTTCAGGGGGCTCGACACCGGGGAGCTGTTTTTT. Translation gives CASSQGFRGLDTGELFF.

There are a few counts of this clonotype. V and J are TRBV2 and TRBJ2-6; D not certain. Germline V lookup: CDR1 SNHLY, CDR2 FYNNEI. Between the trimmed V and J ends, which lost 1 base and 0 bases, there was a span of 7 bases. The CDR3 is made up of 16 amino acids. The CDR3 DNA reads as TGTGCCAGCAGTGAAGTTAGGGCCTCTGGGGCCAACGTCCTGACTTTC. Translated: CASSEVRASGANVLTF.

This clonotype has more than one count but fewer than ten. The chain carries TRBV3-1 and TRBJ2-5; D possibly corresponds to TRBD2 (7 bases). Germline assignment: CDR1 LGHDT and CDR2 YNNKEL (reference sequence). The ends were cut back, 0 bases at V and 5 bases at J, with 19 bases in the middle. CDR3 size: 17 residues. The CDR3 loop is CASSQDRGGAREETQYF. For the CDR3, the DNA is TGTGCCAGCAGCCAAGATCGCGGGGGCGCGAGGGAGGAGACCCAGTACTTC.

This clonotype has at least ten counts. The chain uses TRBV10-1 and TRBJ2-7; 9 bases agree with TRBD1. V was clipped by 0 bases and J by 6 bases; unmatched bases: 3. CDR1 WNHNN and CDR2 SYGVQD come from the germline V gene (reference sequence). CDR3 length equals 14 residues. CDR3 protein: CASSESGQGGEQYF. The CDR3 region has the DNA TGCGCCAGCAGTGAGTCGGGACAGGGAGGCGAGCAGTACTTC.

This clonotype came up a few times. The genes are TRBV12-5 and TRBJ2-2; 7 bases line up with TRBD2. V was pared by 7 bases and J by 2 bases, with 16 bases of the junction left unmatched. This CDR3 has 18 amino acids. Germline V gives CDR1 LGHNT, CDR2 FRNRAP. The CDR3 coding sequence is TGTGCTAGTGTCCTGACGGGAGGAGCCCACTCAAACACCGGGGAGCTGTTTTTT. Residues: CASVLTGGAHSNTGELFF.

The CDR3 DNA sequence: TGTGCCAGTAGTGGCACAGAGGCTAGCACAGATACGCAGTATTTT. Amino acid sequence: CASSGTEASTDTQYF. This chain connects TRBV19 to TRBJ2-3, with D uncertain. From germline, CDR1 is LNHDA and CDR2 SQIVND (reference sequence). The CDR3 sequence is 15 residues long. The ends were cut back, 5 bases at V and 0 bases at J, with 12 bases in the middle. The whole variable domain, filled in from reference TRBV19 and TRBJ2-3, reads DGGITQSPKYLFRKEGQNVTLSCEQNLNHDAMYWYRQDPGQGLRLIYYSQIVNDFQKGDIAEGYSVSREKKESFPLTVTSAQKNPTAFYLCASSGTEASTDTQYFGPGTRLTVL.

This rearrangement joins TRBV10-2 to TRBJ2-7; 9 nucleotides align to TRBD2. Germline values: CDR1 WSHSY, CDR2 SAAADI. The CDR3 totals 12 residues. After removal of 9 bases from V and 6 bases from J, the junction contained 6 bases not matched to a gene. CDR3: CASSSGVGEQYF. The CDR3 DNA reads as TGCGCCAGTTCTAGCGGGGTTGGCGAGCAGTACTTC.

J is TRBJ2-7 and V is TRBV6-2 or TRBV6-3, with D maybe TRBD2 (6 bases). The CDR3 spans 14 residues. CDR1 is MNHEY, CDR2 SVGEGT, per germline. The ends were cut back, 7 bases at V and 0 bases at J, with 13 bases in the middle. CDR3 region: CASTGGVNSYEQYF. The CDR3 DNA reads TGTGCCAGCACGGGCGGGGTGAACTCCTACGAGCAGTACTTC.

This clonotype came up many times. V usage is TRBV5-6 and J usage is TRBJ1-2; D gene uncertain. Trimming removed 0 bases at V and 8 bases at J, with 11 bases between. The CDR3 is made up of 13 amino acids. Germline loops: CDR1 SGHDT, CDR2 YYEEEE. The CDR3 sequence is CASSLVAGKGYTF. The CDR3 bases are TGTGCCAGCAGCTTGGTGGCGGGAAAGGGCTACACCTTC. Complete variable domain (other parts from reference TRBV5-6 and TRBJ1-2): DAGVTQSPTHLIKTRGQQVTLRCSPKSGHDTVSWYQQALGQGPQFIFQYYEEEERQRGNFPDRFSGHQFPNYSSELNVNALLLGDSALYLCASSLVAGKGYTFGSGTRLTVV.

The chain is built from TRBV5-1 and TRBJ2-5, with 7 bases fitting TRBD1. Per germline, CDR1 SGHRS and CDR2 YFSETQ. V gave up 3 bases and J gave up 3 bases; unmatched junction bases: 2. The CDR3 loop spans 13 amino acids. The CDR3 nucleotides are TGCGCCAGCAGCTGGGGACAGAAAGAGACCCAGTACTTC. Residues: CASSWGQKETQYF. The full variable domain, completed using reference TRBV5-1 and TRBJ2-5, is KAGVTQTPRYLIKTRGQQVTLSCSPISGHRSVSWYQQTPGQGLQFLFEYFSETQRNKGNFPGRFSGRQFSNSRSEMNVSTLELGDSALYLCASSWGQKETQYFGPGTRLLVL.